Below, 25 T cell receptor beta chains from the same sample are listed, as sequenced in a study of post-analysis software for immune sequencing data (dated by TCRdb to the mid-2010s). General findings and caveats noted by the study authors: Four or five TRBV segments, including TRBV5-6, TRBV5-1 and TRBV20-1, were significantly more frequent in patients than controls.

What these receptors recognize is not known. The method was PCR. For sequencing, an Illumina HiSeq 2500 was employed. To reduce PCR and sequencing biases, unique molecular identifiers were incorporated into the TCR beta cDNA libraries. TCRdb passed the public sequencing reads through fastp at Q25 and MiXCR, retaining productive beta sequences. Rows with one shared CDR3 protein collapse into an entry with the most common genes and DNA. The sample data list about half a million distinct CDR3 sequences, and 30% to 40% of these were observed just once. The ten top clones hold about 6% of the sample. Source material: blood. These receptors came from a girl under 18 with multiple sclerosis.

This clonotype was picked up a small number of times. The J gene is TRBJ1-5, the V gene TRBV10-3; D not certain. Germline V gene sequence: CDR1 ENHRY, CDR2 SYGVKD. Trimming pared 6 bases from V and 6 bases from J, leaving 9 bases between. The CDR3 is 12 amino acids. DNA for the CDR3: TGTGCCATCAGAAGGGAGGGTCAGCCCCAGCATTTT. Protein product: CAIRREGQPQHF.

The CDR3 loop reads CATSEVAGPQETQYF. For the CDR3, the DNA is TGTGCCACCAGTGAAGTGGCAGGCCCCCAAGAGACCCAGTACTTC. The V call is TRBV24-1, the J call TRBJ2-5; D ambiguous. The CDR3 covers 15 residues. From germline, CDR1 is KGHDR and CDR2 SFDVKD. Trimming took 4 bases from V and 1 from J, leaving 12 bases between them.

The gene calls are TRBV7-2 and TRBJ2-5; 12 bases fit TRBD2. Looked up from germline, CDR1 is SGHTA and CDR2 is FQGNSA. The CDR3 has 15 amino acids. Trimming at V came to 8 bases and at J to 11 bases, leaving 15 bases not matched to a gene. Here the CDR3 DNA reads TGTGCCAGCGCTGAAGTGACTAGCGGGGGTGGTGAGCAGTACTTC. Translating it yields CASAEVTSGGGEQYF.

The V call is TRBV18, the J call TRBJ2-7; 8 bases are shared with TRBD1. The CDR3 loop spans 14 amino acids. Germline CDR1 and CDR2: KGHSH and LQKENI. J was trimmed by 5 bases and V by 2 bases; bases with no gene match: 5. The CDR3 DNA follows: TGTGCCAGCTCACCAGGACAGGGATTTAACGAGCAGTACTTC. This codes for CASSPGQGFNEQYF.

This chain links TRBV15 with TRBJ2-3; D remains ambiguous. The germline V gene encodes CDR1 LNHNV and CDR2 YYDKDF (reference sequence). The CDR3 covers 12 residues. Trimming stripped 3 bases from V and 4 bases from J, with 5 bases between. CDR3 region: CATSRDSDTQYF. In nucleotides, the CDR3 is TGTGCCACCAGCAGGGATTCAGATACGCAGTATTTT.

This chain links TRBV20-1 with TRBJ1-2; D is possibly TRBD1 (6 bases). CDR1 is DFQATT and CDR2 is SNEGSKA in the germline V gene (reference sequence). This CDR3 comprises 12 residues. The V end lost 0 bases, the J end lost 6 bases, and 8 bases lay between the germline ends. The CDR3 DNA sequence: TGCAGTGCTAGAGAACAGGGAAATGGCTACACCTTC. This encodes CSAREQGNGYTF.

V and J are TRBV25-1 and TRBJ2-1; D gene ambiguous. CDR1 MGHDK and CDR2 SYGVNS come from the germline V gene. Deletions cut 2 bases from V and 9 bases from J, with 14 bases between. The CDR3 extends over 14 amino acids. The CDR3 is CASSEPGIPAEQFF. As DNA, the CDR3 is TGTGCCAGCAGTGAACCGGGCATCCCAGCTGAGCAGTTCTTC.

This clonotype was observed a few times. This rearrangement joins TRBV12-5 to TRBJ1-1, with a tentative D call TRBD1 (6 bases). Looked up from germline, CDR1 is LGHNT and CDR2 is FRNRAP. V was clipped by 9 bases and J by 7 bases, with 18 bases between them. CDR3 length: 13 amino acids. CDR3 nucleotides: TGTGCTAGCCAACAAGATAGGACAGTTGAAGCTTTCTTT. This gives the protein CASQQDRTVEAFF.

This clonotype was counted a few times. The J gene is TRBJ1-2, the V gene TRBV6-5; D unresolved. Trimming took 6 bases from V and 8 from J, leaving 16 bases between them. CDR3 length: 13 residues. The V gene's germline CDR1 is MNHEY and CDR2 SVGAGI. CDR3 nucleotide sequence: TGTGCCAGCAGCACCCCCCGGGCAGACGGCTACACCTTC. It yields the protein CASSTPRADGYTF.

CDR3 loop: CASSRPGRGTDTQYF. DNA of the CDR3: TGTGCCAGCAGCCGCCCGGGCAGGGGCACAGATACGCAGTATTTT. This chain connects TRBV6-1 to TRBJ2-3; D might be TRBD1 (5 bases). CDR1 is MNHNS and CDR2 is SASEGT in the germline V gene. V was shortened by 6 bases and J by 1 base, with 14 bases between the two germline ends. The CDR3 length is 15 residues.

This clonotype came up a few times. The rearrangement uses TRBV6-1 and TRBJ1-1; the D is unclear. Trimming shortened V by 1 base and J by 5 bases, and 8 bases separated the two germline ends. CDR3 size: 13 residues. CDR1 is MNHNS and CDR2 is SASEGT in the germline V gene. The CDR3 is CASSEEWRTEAFF. Here the CDR3 DNA reads TGTGCCAGCAGTGAAGAGTGGAGAACTGAAGCTTTCTTT.

This clonotype was counted only a few times. The chain carries TRBV9 and TRBJ2-7, with D unclear. Between the trimmed V and J ends, which lost 0 bases and 2 bases, there was a span of 12 bases. The V gene's germline CDR1 is SGDLS and CDR2 YYNGEE. The length of the CDR3 is 15 residues. CDR3 residues: CASSVEVVATYEQYF. CDR3 coding DNA: TGTGCCAGCAGCGTAGAAGTAGTTGCTACCTACGAGCAGTACTTC.

This clonotype was seen a handful of times. A read error may produce the germline difference seen at one junction end. This chain connects TRBV5-1 to TRBJ2-2; 10 nucleotides line up with TRBD2. The CDR3 totals 15 residues. Per germline, CDR1 SGHRS and CDR2 YFSETQ. In DNA, the CDR3 is TGCGCCAGCAGCCTAGCGGGGGTTGACACCGGGGAGCGGTTTTTT. Its translation: CASSLAGVDTGERFF.

The J gene is TRBJ1-2, the V gene TRBV20-1; D not resolved. The V end was cut by 4 bases, the J end by 2 bases, with 8 bases between. This CDR3 has 12 amino acids. Germline lookup yields CDR1 DFQATT and CDR2 SNEGSKA (reference sequence). The DNA of the CDR3 is TGCAGTGCTAACCTGGTCAACTATGGCTACACCTTC. This codes for CSANLVNYGYTF.

This clonotype has a handful of counts. A junction end diverges from the germline sequence, so it may reflect a read error. This rearrangement joins TRBV7-9 to TRBJ1-2; the D is unclear. Germline V CDR1 and CDR2: SEHNR, FQNEAQ (reference sequence). The CDR3 has 15 residues. CDR3 DNA sequence: TGTGCCGGCAGCTTAGAGGAAGGGATCAACTATGGCTACACCTTC. It translates to CAGSLEEGINYGYTF.

This clonotype turned up a few times. At one of its ends the junction is not consistent with the germline gene, which may arise from a read error. This chain uses TRBV10-3 with TRBJ2-3, with 9 bases aligning to TRBD2. The CDR3 is 18 amino acids. Germline CDR1 reads ENHRY; CDR2 reads SYGVKD. The CDR3 here is CAVSETSQSGGFTDTQYF. In DNA, the CDR3 is TGTGCCGTCAGTGAGACTTCCCAAAGCGGGGGGTTCACAGATACGCAGTATTTT.

This clonotype was picked up many times. This rearrangement joins TRBV5-6 to TRBJ2-3; D is uncertain. This CDR3 spans 14 amino acids. Trimming removed 2 bases at V and 0 bases at J, with 7 bases between. The germline V gene has CDR1 SGHDT and CDR2 YYEEEE. CDR3 loop: CASSFRASTDTQYF. DNA of the CDR3: TGTGCCAGCAGCTTTCGGGCTAGCACAGATACGCAGTATTTT.

This clonotype was counted many times. This chain links TRBV24-1 with TRBJ2-4; D is uncertain. Germline V gives CDR1 KGHDR, CDR2 SFDVKD. The CDR3 loop spans 16 amino acids. The germline V and J ends were trimmed by 5 bases and 0 bases, with 13 bases remaining between them. CDR3 bases: TGTGCCACCAGTGGTAAGGATCCTCTAGCCAAAAACATTCAGTACTTC. Its protein is CATSGKDPLAKNIQYF.

V is TRBV20-1 and J is TRBJ2-7; either TRBD1 or TRBD2 may supply D (5 bases each). The CDR3 runs 19 residues. Trimming took 0 bases from V and 2 from J, leaving 26 bases between them. Germline-derived CDR1 and CDR2 are DFQATT and SNEGSKA (reference sequence). The CDR3 DNA reads as TGCAGTGCTAGAGATAGGGGACCCCGGGCTAGGCAGGCTACCTACGAGCAGTACTTC. Amino acid sequence: CSARDRGPRARQATYEQYF.

The sample holds a few counts of this clonotype. This sequence joins TRBV7-9 and TRBJ2-1; 13 bases line up with TRBD2. The CDR3 contains 17 residues. Germline CDR1 SEHNR, CDR2 FQNEAQ (reference sequence). The junction had 7 bases not matched to a gene; V was cut back by 0 bases and J by 8 bases. The CDR3 is CASSLATSGGPLYEQFF. CDR3 coding DNA: TGTGCCAGCAGCTTAGCGACTAGCGGGGGGCCGTTATATGAGCAGTTCTTC.

This chain joins TRBV2 and TRBJ2-3; 7 bases line up with TRBD1. Germline-derived CDR1 and CDR2 are SNHLY and FYNNEI. The CDR3 is 18 amino acids. Trimming removed 2 bases from V and 0 bases from J; junction bases left unmatched: 11. The CDR3 DNA follows: TGTGCCAGCAGTGAATGGAGCAGGGGGAATCCTAGCACAGATACGCAGTATTTT. Its protein product is CASSEWSRGNPSTDTQYF.

This clonotype has just one count. This chain joins TRBV6-1 and TRBJ1-1; D remains unclear. This CDR3 region has 16 residues. Between the trimmed V and J ends, which lost 0 bases and 10 bases, there was a span of 21 bases. The germline V gene has CDR1 MNHNS and CDR2 SASEGT. The CDR3 reads CASSEAHSWLRDGAFF. The CDR3 DNA follows: TGTGCCAGCAGTGAAGCTCACTCGTGGTTACGTGACGGAGCTTTCTTT.

The rearrangement uses TRBV12-3 or TRBV12-4 and TRBJ2-3, with TRBD2 matching 13 bases. The CDR3 sequence is 15 residues long. Trimming cost V 6 bases and J 2 bases; bases outside gene matches: 2. Here the CDR3 reads CASSGTSGATDTQYF. CDR3 DNA: TGTGCCAGCAGCGGGACTAGCGGGGCCACAGATACGCAGTATTTT.

The chain recombines TRBV5-6 with TRBJ2-5; TRBD1 agrees at 9 bases. The J segment lost 1 base and the V segment lost 2 bases, leaving 9 bases of the junction unmatched. CDR3 length: 17 residues. Germline assignment: CDR1 SGHDT and CDR2 YYEEEE. The CDR3 coding sequence is TGTGCCAGCAGCTTTTACAGGGGGCTGGGTGGCCAAGAGACCCAGTACTTC. It translates to CASSFYRGLGGQETQYF.

V and J are TRBV24-1 and TRBJ2-5; D is unresolved. With 5 bases removed from V and 3 bases from J, the gap between germline ends came to 3 bases. This CDR3 comprises 11 residues. Per the germline V gene, CDR1 is KGHDR and CDR2 is SFDVKD. CDR3 coding DNA: TGTGCCACCAGTGTAAAAGAGACCCAGTACTTC. This codes for CATSVKETQYF.